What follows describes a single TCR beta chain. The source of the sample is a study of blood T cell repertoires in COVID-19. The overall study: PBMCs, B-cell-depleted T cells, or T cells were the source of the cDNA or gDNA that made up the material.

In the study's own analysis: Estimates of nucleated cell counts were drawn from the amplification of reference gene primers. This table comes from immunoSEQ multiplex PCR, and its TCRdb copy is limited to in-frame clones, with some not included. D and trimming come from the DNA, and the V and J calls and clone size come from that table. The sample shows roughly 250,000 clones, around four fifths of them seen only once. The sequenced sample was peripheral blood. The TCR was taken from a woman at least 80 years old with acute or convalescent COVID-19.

CDR3 nucleotides: TGTGCCAGCAGTGAAGCAGGGGCAGGGAACACTGAAGCTTTCTTT. Its protein product is CASSEAGAGNTEAFF. This rearrangement joins TRBV2 to TRBJ1-1; a weak D match, TRBD1 (5 bases). The CDR3 has 15 residues. Trimming took off 0 bases at V and 1 base at J, with 9 bases between the two ends. Germline CDR1 SNHLY, CDR2 FYNNEI. Full variable domain (outside the CDR3, taken from reference TRBV2 and TRBJ1-1): EPEVTQTPSHQVTQMGQEVILRCVPISNHLYFYWYRQILGQKVEFLVSFYNNEISEKSEIFDDQFSVERPDGSNFTLKIRSTKLEDSAMYFCASSEAGAGNTEAFFGQGTRLTVV.